This T cell receptor (beta chain) was observed in a study of CD8 T cells in ankylosing spondylitis. Study results and caveats: Within ankylosing spondylitis blood, a TCR beta motif made up of seven to nine highly homologous variants appeared to be characteristic.

TCRdb re-analysed the 5' RACE reads in MiXCR, keeping a single row per CDR3 protein. This table has hundreds of thousands of distinct CDR3 sequences, 26% appearing once. The germline CDR1 and CDR2 sequences are LGHDT and YNNKEL (reference sequence). This CDR3 is built from 16 residues. V was pared by 4 bases and J by 1 base, with 6 bases of the junction left unmatched. This clonotype was seen a few times. Its antigen is undetermined. This rearrangement joins TRBV3-1 to TRBJ2-2; 7 bases are a match to TRBD2. The sequenced material came from blood, either unsorted or a sorted T cell fraction (not recorded which). The receptor's source is a male donor with ankylosing spondylitis. CDR3 in DNA: TGTGCCAGCAGCCTCTGGGGAGGGGTGAACACCGGGGAGCTGTTTTTT. Its translation: CASSLWGGVNTGELFF.